The 15 T cell receptor beta chains reported below all come from one sample, sequenced in a study of T cell repertoires and HLA-DP antigens. The antigens these receptors bind are not known. Only in-frame clones appear in the TCRdb table, and some are missing; sequencing was by immunoSEQ multiplex PCR. There are about 89,000 clones in the sample; around nine tenths occur only once, and approximately 1.5% lies in the top ten. Sequencing was carried out using CD4+ T cells from PBMCs. The receptors were gathered from a man aged 50 or older in good health and CMV-seronegative.

The V and J genes are TRBV30 and TRBJ1-4; the match to TRBD1 covers 8 bases. CDR3 length: 12 residues. The J segment lost 4 bases and the V segment lost 8 bases, leaving 3 bases of the junction unmatched. CDR1 and CDR2 from the germline V gene are GTSNPN and SVGIG (reference sequence). As DNA, the CDR3 is TGTGCCGGGGGACAGGTTAATGAAAAACTGTTTTTT. As protein: CAGGQVNEKLFF.

This chain uses TRBV7-2 with TRBJ2-7; a weak D match, TRBD2 (6 bases). Germline CDR1 is SGHTA and CDR2 is FQGNSA. Trimming took 8 bases from V and 1 from J, leaving 12 bases between them. The CDR3 has 13 amino acids. CDR3 residues: CASGGRVSYEQYF. Written as DNA, the CDR3 is TGTGCCAGCGGAGGGAGAGTTTCCTACGAGCAGTACTTC.

V gene TRBV29-1 combines with J gene TRBJ2-1; maybe TRBD2 (5 bases). From germline, CDR1 is SQVTM and CDR2 ANQGSEA. The germline V and J ends were trimmed by 7 bases and 9 bases, with 10 bases remaining between them. CDR3 length: 10 residues. The CDR3 nucleotides are TGCAGCGGGACTGCGACTGAGCAGTTCTTC. It translates to CSGTATEQFF.

The chain links TRBV15 to TRBJ1-2; no firm D call. Germline CDR1 reads LNHNV; CDR2 reads YYDKDF (reference sequence). With 0 bases removed from V and 2 bases from J, the gap between germline ends came to 7 bases. The CDR3 extends over 14 amino acids. In DNA, the CDR3 is TGTGCCACCAGCAGAGAGCTGGCGAACTATGGCTACACCTTC. Protein: CATSRELANYGYTF.

Turning to this clone: This same CDR3 is encoded by further DNA sequences in the sample. The chain uses TRBV7-2 and TRBJ1-5; D ambiguous. Per the germline V gene, CDR1 is SGHTA and CDR2 is FQGNSA. V lost 1 base to trimming and J lost 5 bases, with 6 bases between them. The length of the CDR3 is 13 residues. The DNA for the CDR3 is TGTGCCAGCAGCTTAGGGCGGGATCAGCCCCAGCATTTT. Protein: CASSLGRDQPQHF. The full variable domain, in which reference TRBV7-2 and TRBJ1-5 provide the parts outside the CDR3, is GAGVSQSPSNKVTEKGKDVELRCDPISGHTALYWYRQSLGQGLEFLIYFQGNSAPDKSGLPSDRFSAERTGGSVSTLTIQRTQQEDSAVYLCASSLGRDQPQHFGDGTRLSIL.

The chain carries TRBV6-5 and TRBJ1-2; tentatively, D is TRBD1 (6 bases). The CDR3 sequence is 15 residues long. CDR1 is MNHEY and CDR2 is SVGAGI in the germline V gene. The germline V and J ends were trimmed by 0 bases and 1 base, with 9 bases remaining between them. Here the CDR3 reads CASSYSGQVNYGYTF. The DNA for the CDR3 is TGTGCCAGCAGTTACTCGGGACAAGTTAACTATGGCTACACCTTC.

The V and J genes are TRBV18 and TRBJ2-1, with D perhaps TRBD2 (7 bases). Germline CDR1 KGHSH, CDR2 LQKENI. V shed 4 bases and J shed 10 bases, with 14 bases lying between them. The CDR3 consists of 13 residues. The CDR3 nucleotides read TGTGCCAGCTCACAGGGGGGGCCTGAGGAGCAGTTCTTC. Translated: CASSQGGPEEQFF.

The chain is built from TRBV5-5 and TRBJ2-1; D not certain. CDR1 and CDR2 (germline): SGHKS, YYEKEE (reference sequence). V shed 1 base and J shed 3 bases, with 11 bases lying between them. The CDR3 covers 15 residues. As DNA, the CDR3 is TGTGCCAGCAGCTTGTCTAGTTCGGGCTACAATGAGCAGTTCTTC. Translation: CASSLSSSGYNEQFF.

J is TRBJ2-2 and V is TRBV5-5; TRBD2 might be the D (6 bases). Germline V gene data show CDR1 as SGHKS and CDR2 as YYEKEE (reference sequence). V lost 4 bases and J 5 bases, leaving 12 bases between the germline ends. The CDR3 length is 14 residues. CDR3 in amino acids: CASSRGASTGELFF. The CDR3 DNA follows: TGTGCCAGCAGCCGCGGGGCTTCGACCGGGGAGCTGTTTTTT.

This sequence joins TRBV7-9 and TRBJ1-5; D unresolved. The V end was cut by 5 bases, the J end by 3 bases, with 8 bases between. CDR1 is SEHNR and CDR2 is FQNEAQ in the germline V gene (reference sequence). This CDR3 is 13 amino acids long. The CDR3 coding sequence is TGTGCCAGCAGCCAAGGGAACAATCAGCCCCAGCATTTT. It is translated as CASSQGNNQPQHF. The variable domain in full, completed from reference TRBV7-9 and TRBJ1-5, reads DTGVSQNPRHKITKRGQNVTFRCDPISEHNRLYWYRQTLGQGPEFLTYFQNEAQLEKSRLLSDRFSAERPKGSFSTLEIQRTEQGDSAMYLCASSQGNNQPQHFGDGTRLSIL.

The rearrangement links TRBV5-1 to TRBJ2-1; 14 bases align to TRBD2. With 5 bases clipped from V and 8 bases from J, the junction kept 12 bases outside the gene matches. The V gene's germline CDR1 is SGHRS and CDR2 YFSETQ. CDR3 length: 17 residues. In DNA, the CDR3 is TGCGCCAGCAGTCCAGGACTAGCGGGAGGCGTGCAGTATGAGCAGTTCTTC. Encoded protein: CASSPGLAGGVQYEQFF.

The V and J genes are TRBV28 and TRBJ2-5; D unresolved. Germline V gene lookup returns CDR1 MDHEN and CDR2 SYDVKM. The CDR3 sequence is 13 residues long. V dropped 2 bases and J dropped 7 bases, with 11 bases sitting between them. CDR3 in DNA: TGTGCCAGCAGTTTAACCGCTCTTGTGACCCAGTACTTC. Amino acid sequence: CASSLTALVTQYF.

This chain links TRBV5-4 with TRBJ1-2; D is ambiguous. The CDR3 length is 15 residues. Trimming pared 1 base from V and 9 bases from J, leaving 19 bases between. The germline gives CDR1 SGHNT, CDR2 YYREEE (reference sequence). CDR3 loop: CASSLSGASTGRYTF. CDR3 sequence (DNA): TGTGCCAGCAGCTTGTCGGGCGCCTCGACTGGTCGCTACACCTTC.

J is TRBJ2-7 and V is TRBV6-6, with unresolved D. The CDR3 loop spans 13 amino acids. The V gene's germline CDR1 is MNHNY and CDR2 SVGAGI (reference sequence). Between the trimmed V and J ends, which lost 6 bases and 0 bases, there was a span of 9 bases. The CDR3 DNA follows: TGTGCCAGCAGATTCGGTAGCTCCTACGAGCAGTACTTC. Translation gives CASRFGSSYEQYF.

This chain links TRBV6-5 with TRBJ2-3; D is ambiguous. The germline gives CDR1 MNHEY, CDR2 SVGAGI. The CDR3 has 15 amino acids. V was clipped by 2 bases and J by 0 bases, with 9 bases between them. The CDR3, as DNA: TGTGCCAGCAGTTACCAGGACCGTAGCACAGATACGCAGTATTTT. It specifies CASSYQDRSTDTQYF.